This T cell receptor beta chain was documented in a study of shared clonotypes between healthy human individuals. The ends were cut back, 3 bases at V and 1 base at J, with 9 bases in the middle. The CDR3 covers 15 residues. Germline CDR1 is LNHDA and CDR2 is SQIVND (reference sequence). Participating donors were healthy, HIV-negative adults free of recent acute infections or vaccinations. Across several immunoSEQ plates, the genomic DNA of each subset was split evenly. Each PCR replicate from the sorted subsets contained about 200 ng DNA, which is tens of thousands of T cell genomes. The method was immunoSEQ multiplex PCR; TCRdb's version includes in-frame clones alone and lacks a portion of them. The data show about a million clones, approximately 77% seen once.

The clonotype originates from a man aged 18 to 35 in good health. Some clones in this sample may be carry-over from other donors' samples. Sequencing was carried out using memory CD4+ T cells from PBMCs. Subset reported: CD45RA-negative fraction. The chain is built from TRBV19 and TRBJ2-2; D gene unclear. The CDR3 region has the DNA TGTGCCAGTAGTATGCCGCGGCGGAACACCGGGGAGCTGTTTTTT. Amino acids: CASSMPRRNTGELFF.